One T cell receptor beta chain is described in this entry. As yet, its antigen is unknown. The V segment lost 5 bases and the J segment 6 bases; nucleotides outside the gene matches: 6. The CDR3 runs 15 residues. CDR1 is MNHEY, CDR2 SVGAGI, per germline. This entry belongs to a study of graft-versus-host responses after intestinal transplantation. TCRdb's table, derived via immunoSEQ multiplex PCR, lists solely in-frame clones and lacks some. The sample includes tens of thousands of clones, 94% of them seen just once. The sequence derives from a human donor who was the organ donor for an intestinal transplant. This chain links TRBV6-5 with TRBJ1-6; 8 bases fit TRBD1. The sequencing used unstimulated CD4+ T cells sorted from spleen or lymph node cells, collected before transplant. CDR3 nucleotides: TGTGCCAGCAGTCCTTACAGGGGGGGTAATTCACCCCTCCACTTT. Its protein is CASSPYRGGNSPLHF.